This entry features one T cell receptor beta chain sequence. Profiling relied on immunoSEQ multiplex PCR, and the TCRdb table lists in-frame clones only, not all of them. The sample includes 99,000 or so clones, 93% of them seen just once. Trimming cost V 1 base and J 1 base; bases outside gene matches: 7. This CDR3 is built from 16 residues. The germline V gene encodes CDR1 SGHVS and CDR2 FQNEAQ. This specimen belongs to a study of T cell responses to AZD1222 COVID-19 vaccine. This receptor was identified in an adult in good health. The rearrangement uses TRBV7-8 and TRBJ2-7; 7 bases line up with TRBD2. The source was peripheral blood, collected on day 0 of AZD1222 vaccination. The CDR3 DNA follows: TGTGCCAGCAGCTTAGGCAGCGGGATGAGGTCCTACGAGCAGTACTTC. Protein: CASSLGSGMRSYEQYF. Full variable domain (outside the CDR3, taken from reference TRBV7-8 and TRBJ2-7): GAGVSQSPRYKVAKRGQDVALRCDPISGHVSLFWYQQALGQGPEFLTYFQNEAQLDKSGLPSDRFFAERPEGSVSTLKIQRTQQEDSAVYLCASSLGSGMRSYEQYFGPGTRLTVT.